The 21 T cell receptor beta chains below all came from one sample that was sequenced in a study of blood T cell repertoires in COVID-19. This table comes from immunoSEQ multiplex PCR, and its TCRdb copy is limited to in-frame clones, with some not included. The profile shows some 310,000 clones, approximately 87% of them singletons. Sequences were obtained from peripheral blood. These receptors all come from a woman aged 25-40 years with COVID-19, enrolled during active disease.

This chain links TRBV28 with TRBJ2-5; D unresolved. The CDR3 consists of 14 residues. The V gene lost 3 bases and the J gene lost 2 bases, with 10 bases spanning the gap. Germline-derived CDR1 and CDR2 are MDHEN and SYDVKM. As DNA, the CDR3 is TGTGCCAGCAGTTTTTCGAGCGCTCAAGAGACCCAGTACTTC. This encodes CASSFSSAQETQYF.

This clone showed up just once. The chain links TRBV7-8 to TRBJ1-1; D is unclear. Germline loops: CDR1 SGHVS, CDR2 FQNEAQ. CDR3 size: 13 residues. V was cut by 5 bases and J by 2 bases, with 9 bases left in between. The CDR3 reads CASSPLPNTEAFF. The CDR3 nucleotides are TGTGCCAGCAGCCCACTTCCCAACACTGAAGCTTTCTTT.

The chain employs TRBV5-5 and TRBJ1-2, with TRBD1 as a possible D gene (6 bases). Germline values: CDR1 SGHKS, CDR2 YYEKEE (reference sequence). There are 14 residues in the CDR3. Deletions cut 4 bases from V and 8 bases from J, with 18 bases between. This CDR3 reads CASSPRLTGSGYTF. The CDR3 region has the DNA TGTGCCAGCAGCCCCCGCCTCACAGGGTCCGGCTACACCTTC.

V usage is TRBV9 and J usage is TRBJ2-1, with 10 bases lining up with TRBD2. Unmatched junction bases numbered 8, after V lost 0 bases and J lost 5 bases. The CDR3 runs to 17 residues. CDR1 is SGDLS and CDR2 is YYNGEE in the germline V gene. In DNA, the CDR3 is TGTGCCAGCAGCGTAGCTGGTGAAGCGGGAGGGGACAATGAGCAGTTCTTC. Protein sequence: CASSVAGEAGGDNEQFF.

V usage is TRBV12-3 or TRBV12-4 and J usage is TRBJ1-1; maybe TRBD1 (5 bases). Trimming removed 2 bases at V and 5 bases at J, with 9 bases between. CDR3 length: 13 amino acids. For the CDR3, the DNA is TGTGCCAGCAGTTTATCGGCAGGGACTGAAGCTTTCTTT. It translates to CASSLSAGTEAFF.

The CDR3 loop reads CASQTSGRAGELFF. Written as DNA, the CDR3 is TGTGCCAGTCAGACTAGCGGGAGGGCCGGGGAGCTGTTTTTT. The chain links TRBV28 to TRBJ2-2, with 14 bases aligning to TRBD2. The germline CDR1 and CDR2 sequences are MDHEN and SYDVKM. V lost 9 bases to trimming and J lost 6 bases; unmatched junction nucleotides: 3. The CDR3 covers 14 residues.

The chain employs TRBV7-6 and TRBJ2-2; D might be TRBD1 (5 bases). CDR1 SGHVS and CDR2 FNYEAQ come from the germline V gene. This CDR3 contains 15 residues. The V gene lost 4 bases and the J gene lost 3 bases, with 12 bases spanning the gap. The CDR3, as DNA: TGTGCCAGCAGCTGGCGCCAGGGTTACACCGGGGAGCTGTTTTTT. It codes for CASSWRQGYTGELFF.

This chain joins TRBV28 and TRBJ1-4; D call uncertain. Trimming took 10 bases from V and 7 from J, leaving 13 bases between them. This CDR3 spans 12 amino acids. Germline loops: CDR1 MDHEN, CDR2 SYDVKM. The CDR3 nucleotides are TGTGCCACCCGCGGCTTCGGTGAAAAACTGTTTTTT. Its translation: CATRGFGEKLFF.

The rearrangement joins TRBV6-4 to TRBJ1-2, with TRBD1 matching over 8 bases. V was pared by 6 bases and J by 7 bases, with 7 bases of the junction left unmatched. This CDR3 comprises 13 residues. Per germline, CDR1 MRHNA and CDR2 SNTAGT. CDR3 bases: TGTGCCAGCAGACCCGGGACAGGAGTTGGCTACACCTTC. Encoded protein: CASRPGTGVGYTF.

The CDR3 protein is CATYAGGAVEAFF. In DNA form, the CDR3 reads TGTGCCACTTACGCCGGGGGGGCAGTTGAAGCTTTCTTT. The rearrangement uses TRBV6-5 and TRBJ1-1; tentatively, D is TRBD1 (6 bases). The CDR3 covers 13 residues. Deletions cut 10 bases from V and 7 bases from J, with 19 bases between. Germline V gene lookup returns CDR1 MNHEY and CDR2 SVGAGI.

The chain joins TRBV24-1 to TRBJ2-3; possibly TRBD2 for D (6 bases). V lost 2 bases, J lost 4 bases, and 12 bases lay in between. The CDR3 is 15 amino acids. Germline V CDR1 and CDR2: KGHDR, SFDVKD. The DNA for the CDR3 is TGTGCCACCAGTGATTCCGTTCTAGCGCCAGATACGCAGTATTTT. It yields the protein CATSDSVLAPDTQYF.

The chain combines TRBV6-5 with TRBJ1-2; D call uncertain. CDR1 is MNHEY and CDR2 is SVGAGI in the germline V gene. The V end lost 5 bases, the J end lost 4 bases, and 14 bases lay between the germline ends. This CDR3 comprises 14 residues. Written as DNA, the CDR3 is TGTGCCAGCAGTCAGGATTTGGGGAGCTATGGCTACACCTTC. This sequence encodes CASSQDLGSYGYTF.

V gene TRBV30 combines with J gene TRBJ2-2; 7 bases align to TRBD2. Germline CDR1 reads GTSNPN; CDR2 reads SVGIG (reference sequence). CDR3 length: 17 residues. V gave up 2 bases and J gave up 0 bases; unmatched junction bases: 9. The CDR3 here is CAWSTPASGANTGELFF. The DNA of the CDR3 is TGTGCCTGGAGTACCCCAGCTAGCGGAGCGAACACCGGGGAGCTGTTTTTT.

For this clone: The junction does not match germline at one end; this may be a read error. The chain has TRBV3-1 (or the pseudogene TRBV3-2) and TRBJ1-1, with 7 bases matching TRBD1. The CDR3 loop spans 17 amino acids. The germline gives CDR1 LGHDT, CDR2 YNNKEL (reference sequence). CDR3 nucleotide sequence: TGTGCCAGCAGTCAAGGTCGGCCAGGGGGTCTGAACACTGAAGCTTTCTTT. It codes for CASSQGRPGGLNTEAFF.

The V gene is TRBV10-3, the J gene TRBJ1-2; 8 nucleotides align to TRBD1. V was clipped by 6 bases and J by 2 bases; unmatched bases: 5. Germline CDR1 is ENHRY and CDR2 is SYGVKD. This CDR3 is built from 14 residues. The CDR3, as DNA: TGTGCCATCAGGGACAGGGAGGGGAACTATGGCTACACCTTC. Translated: CAIRDREGNYGYTF.

V and J are TRBV30 and TRBJ1-1; D remains ambiguous. Looked up from germline, CDR1 is GTSNPN and CDR2 is SVGIG (reference sequence). CDR3 length equals 11 residues. The ends were cut back, 2 bases at V and 6 bases at J, with 7 bases in the middle. As DNA, the CDR3 is TGTGCCTGGAGTCTAGGATCTGAAGCTTTCTTT. Protein: CAWSLGSEAFF.

This clone showed up just a few times. This chain links TRBV12-3 or TRBV12-4 with TRBJ1-5; maybe TRBD1 (6 bases). This CDR3 has 12 residues. V was cut by 6 bases and J by 10 bases, with 13 bases left in between. CDR3 coding DNA: TGTGCCAGCAGCAAATACAGGGAACCCCAGCATTTT. Translation: CASSKYREPQHF.

The rearrangement links TRBV15 to TRBJ2-3, with a possible D match to TRBD2 (6 bases). CDR1 and CDR2 (germline): LNHNV, YYDKDF (reference sequence). The CDR3 runs to 16 residues. Trimming pared 0 bases from V and 0 bases from J, leaving 10 bases between. Here the CDR3 reads CATSRESGFSTDTQYF. In DNA form, the CDR3 reads TGTGCCACCAGCAGAGAGAGCGGGTTTAGCACAGATACGCAGTATTTT.

J is TRBJ1-6 and V is TRBV7-2; D ambiguous. Germline V lookup: CDR1 SGHTA, CDR2 FQGNSA. The V end was cut by 6 bases, the J end by 8 bases, with 11 bases between. This CDR3 is built from 13 residues. This chain's CDR3 is CASSYFMDSPLHF. In DNA, the CDR3 is TGTGCCAGCAGTTACTTTATGGATTCACCCCTCCACTTT.

CDR3 protein: CASSVRGKGLFF. The CDR3 nucleotides read TGTGCCAGCAGTGTTAGGGGGAAAGGACTGTTTTTT. The V gene is TRBV2, the J gene TRBJ1-4; TRBD1 is a possible D gene (6 bases). The V gene's germline CDR1 is SNHLY and CDR2 FYNNEI. Trimming left V 4 bases short and J 13 bases short, with 13 bases between. This CDR3 spans 12 amino acids. Complete variable domain (other parts from reference TRBV2 and TRBJ1-4): EPEVTQTPSHQVTQMGQEVILRCVPISNHLYFYWYRQILGQKVEFLVSFYNNEISEKSEIFDDQFSVERPDGSNFTLKIRSTKLEDSAMYFCASSVRGKGLFFGSGTQLSVL.

The count of this clone is one. This chain joins TRBV19 and TRBJ2-3, with 9 positions matching TRBD1. The CDR3 is made up of 15 amino acids. V gave up 6 bases and J gave up 4 bases; unmatched junction bases: 8. Germline V gene lookup returns CDR1 LNHDA and CDR2 SQIVND (reference sequence). Written as DNA, the CDR3 is TGTGCCAGTAGCCCAGGGACAGGGAACCCAGATACGCAGTATTTT. It translates to CASSPGTGNPDTQYF.